A single sample gave rise to the 2 T cell receptor beta chains below, sequenced in a study of T cell responses to AZD1222 COVID-19 vaccine. TCRdb's copy holds only in-frame clones and misses some; the assay was immunoSEQ multiplex PCR. In the table there are approximately 140,000 clones, about 93% of which are singletons. The source material was peripheral blood, sampled on day 0 of AZD1222 vaccination. These receptor sequences come from an adult in good health.

J is TRBJ1-2 and V is TRBV5-5, with 8 positions matching TRBD1. Germline V gives CDR1 SGHKS, CDR2 YYEKEE (reference sequence). This CDR3 has 15 amino acids. Losses at the gene ends were 3 bases for V and 6 bases for J; bases not matched to a gene: 10. The CDR3: CASSSLVGQGNGYTF. As DNA, the CDR3 is TGTGCCAGCAGCTCCCTTGTAGGACAGGGAAATGGCTACACCTTC.

This chain joins TRBV9 and TRBJ2-7; 7 positions agree with TRBD2. CDR3 size: 16 residues. V shed 0 bases, J shed 2 bases, and the junction held 8 bases outside the gene matches. CDR1 is SGDLS and CDR2 is YYNGEE in the germline V gene. CDR3 in DNA: TGTGCCAGCAGCGTAGGAATGGGAGGGCCTACCTACGAGCAGTACTTC. It yields the protein CASSVGMGGPTYEQYF.